This entry concerns a single T cell receptor beta chain. This record belongs to a study of T cells in Graves' hyperthyroidism and ophthalmopathy. What was amplified from RNA transcripts were TCR beta CDR3 regions. When the TCR CDR3 underwent first-round RT-PCR, the HTBI primer set was used. TCRdb re-called the multiplex PCR reads with MiXCR, one entry per CDR3 protein. The sample records about 640,000 distinct CDR3 sequences, less than 25% being singletons. The CDR3 length is 15 residues. V gave up 0 bases and J gave up 4 bases, with 13 bases separating them. Germline-derived CDR1 and CDR2 are DFQATT and SNEGSKA (reference sequence).

Sequencing used blood. The receptor's source is a man aged 25-40 years with Graves' ophthalmopathy. The chain recombines TRBV20-1 with TRBJ1-5; D is ambiguous. CDR3 region: CSARDRWQVNQPQHF. As DNA, the CDR3 is TGCAGTGCTAGAGATCGTTGGCAGGTAAATCAGCCCCAGCATTTT.